The clone carrying this T cell receptor (beta chain) was seen at least ten times. As yet, its antigen is unknown. These data originate in a study of regulatory T cells in long-lasting Graves disease. Library construction for TCR beta used iRepertoire HTBI primers and Arm-PCR of CDR3 regions. MiXCR, run by TCRdb on the multiplex PCR reads, gives a single entry per CDR3 protein. Of 300,000 to 400,000 distinct CDR3 sequences listed, around a fifth are singletons. Trimming shortened V by 0 bases and J by 4 bases, and 9 bases separated the two germline ends. CDR1 and CDR2 from the germline V gene are SGHVS and FQNEAQ. The CDR3 length is 14 residues. Time point given: persistent/refractory GD, antithyroid drugs over 5 years with positive TRAb. Making the TCR library involved RNA that had been extracted from PBMCs. Tubes containing EDTA received 8.5 to 9 milliliters of drawn peripheral blood. Study-level points and caveats: Persistent patients had a count of shared public clonotypes (around 2,700) that exceeded that of new patients (around 910). Persistent disease favored TRBV28, TRBJ1-2 and TRBJ2-5.

The receptor was derived from a female donor with Graves disease. The chain couples TRBV7-8 to TRBJ1-1; D is undetermined. The material was peripheral blood mononuclear cells (PBMCs), obtained when the disease was refractory, from a patient treated with antithyroid drugs. The CDR3 here is CASSLALVGTEAFF. CDR3 nucleotide sequence: TGTGCCAGCAGCTTAGCACTGGTAGGCACTGAAGCTTTCTTT. Based on the CDR3 plus reference TRBV7-8 and TRBJ1-1, the full variable domain is GAGVSQSPRYKVAKRGQDVALRCDPISGHVSLFWYQQALGQGPEFLTYFQNEAQLDKSGLPSDRFFAERPEGSVSTLKIQRTQQEDSAVYLCASSLALVGTEAFFGQGTRLTVV.